The T cell receptor beta chain described here comes from a study of blood T cells in healthy people across ages. A word on this clonotype: A much larger clone differs by one base, so this may be a read error.

The use of a sample-barcoded 5' primer and a J-beta primer mix characterized a second PCR of about 7 to 12 cycles. In TCRdb, the 5' RACE reads were re-called with MiXCR into one record per CDR3 protein. The sample records some 710,000 distinct CDR3 sequences, about 45% being singletons. Germline loops: CDR1 SGHRS, CDR2 YFSETQ. The CDR3 consists of 15 residues. This chain links TRBV5-1 with TRBJ2-6, with a tentative D call TRBD1 (5 bases). Sequencing used blood. The sequence came from a man older than 75 in good health. The CDR3 here is CASSLSVAGASVLTF. In nucleotides, the CDR3 is TGCGCCAGCAGCTTGAGCGTCGCTGGGGCCAGCGTCCTGACTTTC.